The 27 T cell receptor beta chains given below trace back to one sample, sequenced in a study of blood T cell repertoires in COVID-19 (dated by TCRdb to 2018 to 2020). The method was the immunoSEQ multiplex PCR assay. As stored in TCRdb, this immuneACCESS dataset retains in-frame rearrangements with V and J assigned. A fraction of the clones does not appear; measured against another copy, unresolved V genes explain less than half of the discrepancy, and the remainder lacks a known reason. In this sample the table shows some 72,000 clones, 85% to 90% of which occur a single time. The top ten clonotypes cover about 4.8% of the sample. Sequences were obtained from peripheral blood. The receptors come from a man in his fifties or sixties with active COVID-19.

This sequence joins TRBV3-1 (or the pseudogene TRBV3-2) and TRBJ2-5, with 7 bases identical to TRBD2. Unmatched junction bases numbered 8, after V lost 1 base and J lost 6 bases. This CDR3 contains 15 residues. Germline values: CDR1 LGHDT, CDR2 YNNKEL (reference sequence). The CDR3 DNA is TGTGCCAGCAGCCAAGTCGTCTTTAGCGGGCAGACCCAGTACTTC. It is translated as CASSQVVFSGQTQYF.

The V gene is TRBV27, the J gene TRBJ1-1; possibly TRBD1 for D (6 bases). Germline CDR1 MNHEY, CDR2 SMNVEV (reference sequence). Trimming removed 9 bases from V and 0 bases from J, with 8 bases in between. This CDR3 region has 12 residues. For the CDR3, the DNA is TGTGCCAGTGGACAGTTGAACACTGAAGCTTTCTTT. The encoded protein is CASGQLNTEAFF.

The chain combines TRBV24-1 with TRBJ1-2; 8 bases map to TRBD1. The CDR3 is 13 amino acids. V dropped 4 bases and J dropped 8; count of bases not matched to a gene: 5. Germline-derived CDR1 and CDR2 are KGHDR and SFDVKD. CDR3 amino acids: CATSERTGYGYTF. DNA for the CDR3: TGTGCCACCAGTGAACGGACAGGGTACGGCTACACCTTC.

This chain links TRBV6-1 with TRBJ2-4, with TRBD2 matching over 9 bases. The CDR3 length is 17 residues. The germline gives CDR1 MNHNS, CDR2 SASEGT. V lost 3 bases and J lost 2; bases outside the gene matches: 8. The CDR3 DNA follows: TGTGCCAGCAGTGACGGGCCTAGCGGGGTATCCAAAAACATTCAGTACTTC. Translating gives CASSDGPSGVSKNIQYF.

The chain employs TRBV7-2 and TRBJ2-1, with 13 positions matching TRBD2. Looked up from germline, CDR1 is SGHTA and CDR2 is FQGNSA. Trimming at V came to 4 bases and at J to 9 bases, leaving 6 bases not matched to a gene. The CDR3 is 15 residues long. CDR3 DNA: TGTGCCAGCAGCTGGAGGACTAGCGGGGGTGGTGAGCAGTTCTTC. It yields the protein CASSWRTSGGGEQFF.

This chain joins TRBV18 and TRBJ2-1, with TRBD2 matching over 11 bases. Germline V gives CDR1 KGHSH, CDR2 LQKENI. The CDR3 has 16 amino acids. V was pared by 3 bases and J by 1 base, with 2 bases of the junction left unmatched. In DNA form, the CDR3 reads TGTGCCAGCTCACCCCCTAGCGGGGGGTCCTACAATGAGCAGTTCTTC. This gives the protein CASSPPSGGSYNEQFF.

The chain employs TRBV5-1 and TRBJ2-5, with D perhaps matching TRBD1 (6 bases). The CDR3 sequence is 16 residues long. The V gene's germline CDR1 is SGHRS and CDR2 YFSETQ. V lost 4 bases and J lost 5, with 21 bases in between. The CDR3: CASSPTPNRETETQYF. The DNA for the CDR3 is TGCGCCAGCAGCCCCACACCCAACAGGGAAACGGAGACCCAGTACTTC.

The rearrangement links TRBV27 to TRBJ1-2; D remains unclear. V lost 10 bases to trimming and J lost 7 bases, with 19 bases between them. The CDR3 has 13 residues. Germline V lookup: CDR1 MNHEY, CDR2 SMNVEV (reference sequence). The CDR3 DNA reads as TGTGCCACCCACCCCACGCGGGGTAGTGGCTACACCTTC. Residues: CATHPTRGSGYTF.

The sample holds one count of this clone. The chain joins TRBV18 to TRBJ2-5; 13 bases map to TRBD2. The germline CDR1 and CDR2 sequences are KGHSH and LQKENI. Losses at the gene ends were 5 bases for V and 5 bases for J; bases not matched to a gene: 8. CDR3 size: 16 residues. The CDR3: CASSLWTSGSWETQYF. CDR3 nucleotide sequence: TGTGCCAGCTCATTGTGGACTAGCGGGAGTTGGGAGACCCAGTACTTC.

This chain's CDR3 is CSVGDRGPYGYTF. The DNA for the CDR3 is TGCAGCGTTGGAGACAGGGGGCCCTATGGCTACACCTTC. This rearrangement joins TRBV29-1 to TRBJ1-2, with 10 bases fitting TRBD1. V was clipped by 4 bases and J by 4 bases; unmatched bases: 3. The CDR3 runs 13 residues. Germline V gives CDR1 SQVTM, CDR2 ANQGSEA.

CDR3 sequence: CAWSVNIAIYGYTF. The CDR3, as DNA: TGTGCCTGGAGTGTCAACATCGCAATTTATGGCTACACCTTC. The rearrangement uses TRBV30 and TRBJ1-2; D call uncertain. Germline V gene lookup returns CDR1 GTSNPN and CDR2 SVGIG (reference sequence). Deletions cut 0 bases from V and 5 bases from J, with 13 bases between. CDR3 length: 14 residues.

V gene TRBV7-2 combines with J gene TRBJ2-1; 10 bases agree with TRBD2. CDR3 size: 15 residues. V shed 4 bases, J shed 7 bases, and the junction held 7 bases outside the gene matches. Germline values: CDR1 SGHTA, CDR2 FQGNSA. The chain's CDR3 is CASSSTSGVRNEQFF. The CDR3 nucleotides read TGTGCCAGCAGCTCTACTAGCGGGGTACGGAATGAGCAGTTCTTC. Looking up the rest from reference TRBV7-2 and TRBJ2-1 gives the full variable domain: GAGVSQSPSNKVTEKGKDVELRCDPISGHTALYWYRQSLGQGLEFLIYFQGNSAPDKSGLPSDRFSAERTGGSVSTLTIQRTQQEDSAVYLCASSSTSGVRNEQFFGPGTRLTVL.

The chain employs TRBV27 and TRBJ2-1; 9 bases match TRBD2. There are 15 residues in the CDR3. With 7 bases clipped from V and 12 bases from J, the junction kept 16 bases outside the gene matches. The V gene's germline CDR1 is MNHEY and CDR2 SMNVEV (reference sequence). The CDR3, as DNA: TGTGCCAGCACTTATTCGGGCGGGGAAGCGGGAGGGCAGTTCTTC. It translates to CASTYSGGEAGGQFF.

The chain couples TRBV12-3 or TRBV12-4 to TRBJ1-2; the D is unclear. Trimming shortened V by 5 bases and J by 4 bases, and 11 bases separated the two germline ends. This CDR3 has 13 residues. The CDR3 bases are TGTGCCAGCAGTAAGGAGCGGGGCTATGGCTACACCTTC. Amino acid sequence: CASSKERGYGYTF.

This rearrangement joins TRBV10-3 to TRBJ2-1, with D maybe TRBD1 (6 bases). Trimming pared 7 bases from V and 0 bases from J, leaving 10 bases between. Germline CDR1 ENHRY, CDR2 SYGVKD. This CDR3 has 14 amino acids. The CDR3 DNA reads TGTGCCATCACACAGGGTCCCTCCTACAATGAGCAGTTCTTC. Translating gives CAITQGPSYNEQFF.

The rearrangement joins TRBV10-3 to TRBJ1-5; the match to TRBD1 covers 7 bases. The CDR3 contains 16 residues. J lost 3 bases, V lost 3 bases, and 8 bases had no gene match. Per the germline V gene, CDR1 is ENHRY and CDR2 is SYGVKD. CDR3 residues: CAISDDVTGINQPQHF. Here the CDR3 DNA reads TGTGCCATCAGTGATGACGTGACAGGGATCAATCAGCCCCAGCATTTT.

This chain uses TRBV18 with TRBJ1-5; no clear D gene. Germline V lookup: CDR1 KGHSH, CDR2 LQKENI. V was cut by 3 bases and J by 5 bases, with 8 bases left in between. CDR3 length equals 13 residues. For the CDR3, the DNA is TGTGCCAGCTCACCTTATCAGGATCAGCCCCAGCATTTT. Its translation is CASSPYQDQPQHF.

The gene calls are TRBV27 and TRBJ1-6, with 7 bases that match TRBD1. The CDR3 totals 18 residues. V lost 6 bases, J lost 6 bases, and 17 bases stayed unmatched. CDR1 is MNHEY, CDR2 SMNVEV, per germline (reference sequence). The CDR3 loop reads CASSIVTTGRYLNSPLHF. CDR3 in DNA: TGTGCCAGCAGCATCGTAACGACAGGGCGATATCTTAATTCACCCCTCCACTTT.

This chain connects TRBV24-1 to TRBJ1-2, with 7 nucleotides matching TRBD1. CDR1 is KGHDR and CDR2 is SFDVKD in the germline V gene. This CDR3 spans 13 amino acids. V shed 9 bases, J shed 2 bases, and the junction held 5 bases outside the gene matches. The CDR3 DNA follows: TGTGCCACCTCCAGGGGGGCCAACTATGGCTACACCTTC. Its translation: CATSRGANYGYTF.

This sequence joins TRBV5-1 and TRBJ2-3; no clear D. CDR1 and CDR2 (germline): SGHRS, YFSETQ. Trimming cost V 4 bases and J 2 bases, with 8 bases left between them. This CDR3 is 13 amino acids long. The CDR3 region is CASSPLNTDTQYF. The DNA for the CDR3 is TGCGCCAGCAGCCCCCTAAACACAGATACGCAGTATTTT.

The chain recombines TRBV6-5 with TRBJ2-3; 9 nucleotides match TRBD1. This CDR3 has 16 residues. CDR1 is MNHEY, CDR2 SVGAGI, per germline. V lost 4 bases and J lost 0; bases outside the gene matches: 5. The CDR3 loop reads CASSSPGQGSTDTQYF. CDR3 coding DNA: TGTGCCAGCAGTTCCCCGGGACAGGGTAGCACAGATACGCAGTATTTT.

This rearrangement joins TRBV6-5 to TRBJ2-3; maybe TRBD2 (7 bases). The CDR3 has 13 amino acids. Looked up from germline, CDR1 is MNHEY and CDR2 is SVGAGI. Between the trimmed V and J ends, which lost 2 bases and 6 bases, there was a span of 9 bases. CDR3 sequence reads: CASSYAGADTQYF. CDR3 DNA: TGTGCCAGCAGTTACGCGGGGGCGGATACGCAGTATTTT.

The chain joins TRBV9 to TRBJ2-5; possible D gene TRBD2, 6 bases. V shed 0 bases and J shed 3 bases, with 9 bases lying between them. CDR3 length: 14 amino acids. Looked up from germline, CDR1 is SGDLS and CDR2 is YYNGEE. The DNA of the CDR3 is TGTGCCAGCAGCGTAGGTGCTAGCGAAGAGACCCAGTACTTC. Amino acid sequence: CASSVGASEETQYF.

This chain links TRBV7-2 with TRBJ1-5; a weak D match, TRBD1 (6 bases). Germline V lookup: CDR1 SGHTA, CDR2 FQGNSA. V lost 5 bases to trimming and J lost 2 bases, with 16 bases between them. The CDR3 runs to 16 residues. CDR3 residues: CASSPPGRGGNQPQHF. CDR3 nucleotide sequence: TGTGCCAGCAGCCCACCGGGCAGGGGCGGCAATCAGCCCCAGCATTTT.

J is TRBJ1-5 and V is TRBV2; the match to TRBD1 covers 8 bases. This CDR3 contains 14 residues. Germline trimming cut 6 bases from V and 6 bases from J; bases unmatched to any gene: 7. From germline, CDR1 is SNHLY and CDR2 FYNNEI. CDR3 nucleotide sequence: TGTGCCAGCAGCCCCGACAGGGGAGGTCAGCCCCAGCATTTT. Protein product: CASSPDRGGQPQHF.

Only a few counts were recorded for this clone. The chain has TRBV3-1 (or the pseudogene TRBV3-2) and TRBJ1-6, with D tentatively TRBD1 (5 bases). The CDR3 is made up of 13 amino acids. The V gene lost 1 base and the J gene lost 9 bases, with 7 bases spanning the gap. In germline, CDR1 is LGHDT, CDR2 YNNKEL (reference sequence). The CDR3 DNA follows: TGTGCCAGCAGCCAAGGCGGGGGTTCACCCCTCCACTTT. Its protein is CASSQGGGSPLHF.

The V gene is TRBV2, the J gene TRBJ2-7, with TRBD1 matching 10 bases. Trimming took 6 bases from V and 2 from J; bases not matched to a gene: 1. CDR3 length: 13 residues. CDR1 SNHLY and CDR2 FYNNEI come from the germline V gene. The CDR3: CASRDRGAYEQYF. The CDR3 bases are TGTGCCAGCAGGGACAGGGGGGCCTACGAGCAGTACTTC.